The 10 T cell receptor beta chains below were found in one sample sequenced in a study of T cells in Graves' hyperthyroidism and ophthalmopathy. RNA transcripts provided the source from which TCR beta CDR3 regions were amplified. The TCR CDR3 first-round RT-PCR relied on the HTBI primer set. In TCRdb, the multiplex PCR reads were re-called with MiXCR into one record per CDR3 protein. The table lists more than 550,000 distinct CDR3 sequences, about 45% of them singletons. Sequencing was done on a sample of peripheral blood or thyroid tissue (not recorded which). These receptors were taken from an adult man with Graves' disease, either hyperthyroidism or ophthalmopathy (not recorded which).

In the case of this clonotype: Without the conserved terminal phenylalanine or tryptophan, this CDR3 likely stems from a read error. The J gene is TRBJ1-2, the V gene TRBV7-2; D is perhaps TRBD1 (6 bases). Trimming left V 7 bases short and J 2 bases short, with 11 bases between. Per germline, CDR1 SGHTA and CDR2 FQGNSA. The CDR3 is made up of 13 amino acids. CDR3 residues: CASTQTGNYGYTY. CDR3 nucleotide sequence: TGTGCCAGCACACAAACAGGGAACTATGGCTACACCTAC.

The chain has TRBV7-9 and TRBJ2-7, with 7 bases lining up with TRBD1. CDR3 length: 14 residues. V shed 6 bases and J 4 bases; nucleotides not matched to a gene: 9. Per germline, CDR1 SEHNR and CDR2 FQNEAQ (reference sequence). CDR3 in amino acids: CASRSPGQRYEQYF. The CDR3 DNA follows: TGTGCCAGCAGGTCACCGGGACAGAGATACGAGCAGTACTTC.

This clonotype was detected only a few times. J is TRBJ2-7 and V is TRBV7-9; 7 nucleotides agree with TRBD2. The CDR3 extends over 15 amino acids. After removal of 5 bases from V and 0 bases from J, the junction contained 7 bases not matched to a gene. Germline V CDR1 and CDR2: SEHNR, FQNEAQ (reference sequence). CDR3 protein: CASSGGGTASYEQYF. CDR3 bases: TGTGCCAGCAGCGGGGGAGGGACGGCCTCCTACGAGCAGTACTTC.

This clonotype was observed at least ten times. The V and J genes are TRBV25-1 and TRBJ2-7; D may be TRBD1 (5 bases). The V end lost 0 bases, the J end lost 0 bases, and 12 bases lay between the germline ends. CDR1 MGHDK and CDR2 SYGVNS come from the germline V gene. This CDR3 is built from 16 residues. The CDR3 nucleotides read TGTGCCAGCAGTGAATATTTGACAGTCAACTCCTACGAGCAGTACTTC. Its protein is CASSEYLTVNSYEQYF.

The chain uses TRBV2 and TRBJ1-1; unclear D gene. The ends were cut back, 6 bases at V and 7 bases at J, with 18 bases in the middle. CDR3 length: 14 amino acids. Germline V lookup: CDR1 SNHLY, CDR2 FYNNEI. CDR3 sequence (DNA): TGTGCCAGCAGGGACCCGACGGAGCTAGATGAAGCTTTCTTT. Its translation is CASRDPTELDEAFF.

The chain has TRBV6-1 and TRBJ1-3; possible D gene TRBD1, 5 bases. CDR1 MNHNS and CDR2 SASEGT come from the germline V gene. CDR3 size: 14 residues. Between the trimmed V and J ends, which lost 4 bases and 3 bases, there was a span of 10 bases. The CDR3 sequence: CASSGDGFGNTIYF. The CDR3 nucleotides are TGTGCCAGCAGTGGGGACGGTTTTGGAAACACCATATATTTT.

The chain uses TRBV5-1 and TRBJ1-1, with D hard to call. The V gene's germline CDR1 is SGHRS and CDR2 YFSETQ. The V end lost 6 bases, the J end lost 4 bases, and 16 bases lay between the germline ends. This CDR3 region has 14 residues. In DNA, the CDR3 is TGCGCCAGCACCCACGGGTGGTTATCCACTGAAGCTTTCTTT. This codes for CASTHGWLSTEAFF.

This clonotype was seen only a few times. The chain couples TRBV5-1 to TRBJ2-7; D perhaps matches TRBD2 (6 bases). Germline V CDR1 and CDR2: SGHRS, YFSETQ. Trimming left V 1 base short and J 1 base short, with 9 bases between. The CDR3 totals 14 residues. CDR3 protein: CASSLKGGSYEQYF. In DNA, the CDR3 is TGCGCCAGCAGCTTGAAGGGAGGTTCCTACGAGCAGTACTTC.

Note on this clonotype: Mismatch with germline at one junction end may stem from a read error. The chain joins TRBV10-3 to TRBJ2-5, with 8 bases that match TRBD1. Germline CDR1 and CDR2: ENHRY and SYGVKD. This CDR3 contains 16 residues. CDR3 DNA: TGTGCCAGCAGTGAGTCGATCGGACAGGGATCCGAGACCCAGTACTTC. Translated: CASSESIGQGSETQYF.

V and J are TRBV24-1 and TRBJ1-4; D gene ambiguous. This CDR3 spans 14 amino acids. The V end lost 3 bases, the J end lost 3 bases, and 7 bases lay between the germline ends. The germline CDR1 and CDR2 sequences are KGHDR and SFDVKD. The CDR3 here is CATSDPPANEKLFF. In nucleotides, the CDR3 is TGTGCCACCAGTGATCCGCCGGCTAATGAAAAACTGTTTTTT.